A selection of T cell receptor beta chains follows, all from one sample in a study of cytomegalovirus exposure and HLA in healthy donors. This table comes from immunoSEQ multiplex PCR, and its TCRdb copy is limited to in-frame clones, with some not included. The table records some 200,000 clones, about 89% of them present only once. Sequencing input: PBMCs. Receptors originate from a woman aged 18-29 years in good health and CMV-seronegative. Both conserved end residues are part of each CDR3. A D gene is named only where the DNA matches it firmly.

-,TRBV2,TRBJ1-5,CASTRDSNQPQHF
-,TRBV7-7,TRBJ1-1,CASSLPPPHRPLNTEAFF
-,TRBV6-1,TRBJ2-7,CASSVWWGVGEQYF
TRBD1,TRBV6-4,TRBJ2-1,CASKGTGPPEQFF
-,TRBV5-1,TRBJ1-2,CASSLGGVNYGYTF
TRBD1,TRBV10-3,TRBJ1-1,CAIGPGQGQGITEAFF
-,TRBV19,TRBJ1-2,CASSSGHLTIYGYTF
-,TRBV10-2,TRBJ2-3,CASSESGGDDTQYF
TRBD1,TRBV4-2,TRBJ1-1,CASSQDLGQVATEAFF
-,TRBV2,TRBJ1-1,CASSGEGFTEAFF
-,TRBV6-5,TRBJ2-7,CASSPNRAPYEQYF
TRBD1,TRBV11-2,TRBJ2-4,CASSLRPGQRLAKNIQYF
TRBD1,TRBV2,TRBJ2-6,CASGQGTLSGANVLTF
-,TRBV15,TRBJ2-1,CATSRTGQIPYNEQFF